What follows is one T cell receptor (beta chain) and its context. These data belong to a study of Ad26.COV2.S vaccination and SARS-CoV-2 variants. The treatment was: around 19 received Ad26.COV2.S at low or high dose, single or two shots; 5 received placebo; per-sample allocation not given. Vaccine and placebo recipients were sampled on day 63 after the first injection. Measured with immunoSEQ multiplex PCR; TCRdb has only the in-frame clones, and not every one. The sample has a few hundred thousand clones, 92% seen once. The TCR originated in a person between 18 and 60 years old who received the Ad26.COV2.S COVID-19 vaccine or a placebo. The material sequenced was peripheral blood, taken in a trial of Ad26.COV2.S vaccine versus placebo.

CDR3 in amino acids: CASSLGSGRAFF. As DNA, the CDR3 is TGTGCCAGCAGCTTGGGTTCCGGGAGAGCTTTCTTT. The J gene is TRBJ1-1, the V gene TRBV11-3; D remains unclear. From germline, CDR1 is SGHNT and CDR2 YENEEA. Trimming took 3 bases from V and 10 from J, leaving 12 bases between them. The CDR3 totals 12 residues.